The rows below give T cell receptor beta chains drawn from one sample of a study of T cells in tuberculosis. Data came from immunoSEQ multiplex PCR; TCRdb stores just in-frame clones and leaves some out. Among around 30,000 clones listed, roughly 93% were seen once. Sample: PBMCs. These receptors came from a donor between 10 and 35 years old with latent tuberculosis or without tuberculosis infection. Both conserved end residues are trimmed from each CDR3.

J gene | V gene | CDR3 length | CDR3 protein
TRBJ2-2 | TRBV21-1 | 12 | ASSNKGQTGELF
TRBJ2-2 | TRBV18 | 15 | ASSPPLAVDYTGELF
TRBJ2-7 | TRBV7-2 | 14 | ASSLEGLAGKNEQY
TRBJ1-5 | TRBV19 | 14 | ASSRMGTGSNQPQH
TRBJ2-5 | TRBV9 | 15 | ASSVDIGTGVGKTQY
TRBJ1-6 | TRBV21-1 | 14 | ASSKGNGTNNSPLH
TRBJ1-5 | TRBV19 | 14 | ASSITARNAGQPQH
TRBJ2-7 | TRBV27 | 12 | ASSLAQGVYEQY
TRBJ2-7 | TRBV2 | 12 | ASSDRTSQHEQY
TRBJ1-6 | TRBV19 | 13 | ASRTGFGRNSPLH
TRBJ2-7 | TRBV25-1 | 9 | ASSEGYEQY
TRBJ2-1 | TRBV10-2 | 13 | ASSLGTSGSNEQF
TRBJ2-7 | TRBV30 | 10 | AWNRGSGEQY
TRBJ2-7 | TRBV13 | 12 | ASSSQMDNYEQY
TRBJ2-3 | TRBV14 | 15 | ASSLHGTSGRAGRQY
TRBJ2-7 | TRBV7-2 | 11 | ASSRTGHYEQY
TRBJ2-7 | TRBV11-2 | 12 | ASSSGLAYYEQY
TRBJ2-1 | TRBV9 | 11 | ASSVSGVGEQF
TRBJ2-7 | TRBV27 | 11 | ASSARVGGEQY
TRBJ2-7 | TRBV7-8 | 14 | ASSLAMDREIDEQY
TRBJ1-2 | TRBV28 | 13 | ASSLRGQGVYGYT
TRBJ2-1 | TRBV29-1 | 11 | SVTGTGNNEQF
TRBJ2-5 | TRBV5-6 | 11 | ASTRGRQETQY
TRBJ2-1 | TRBV15 | 11 | ATSRVQYNEQF
TRBJ2-2 | TRBV6-4 | 12 | ASSELTNTGELF
TRBJ2-3 | TRBV18 | 14 | ASSPLARGDTDTQY
TRBJ2-1 | TRBV2 | 13 | ASSINSGGAREQF
TRBJ2-7 | TRBV5-6 | 13 | ASSFTSGGTYEQY
TRBJ1-2 | TRBV6-5 | 12 | ASSYSMGRGGYT
TRBJ1-3 | TRBV7-9 | 13 | ASSTDRAERNTIY
TRBJ2-7 | TRBV9 | 12 | ASSVGGEFLEQY
TRBJ1-5 | TRBV10-3 | 11 | AISATGDQPQH
TRBJ2-2 | TRBV27 | 17 | ASSLSIKSLLTGPGELF
TRBJ2-1 | TRBV28 | 20 | ASSFSDTGQGGSSGRFFQQF
TRBJ2-5 | TRBV20-1 | 8 | SVQKETQY
TRBJ1-1 | TRBV5-6 | 12 | ASSKITGGTEAF
TRBJ1-2 | TRBV29-1 | 12 | SVGQGRRVDGYT
TRBJ2-7 | TRBV29-1 | 11 | SVEDGDRYEQY
TRBJ2-7 | TRBV5-6 | 14 | ASSPSLSGAFYEQY
TRBJ2-7 | TRBV6-1 | 12 | ASSLSGVNYEQY
TRBJ1-5 | TRBV29-1 | 11 | SAQDSGNQPQH
TRBJ2-7 | TRBV27 | 12 | ASSLPGTAYEQY
TRBJ1-1 | TRBV5-5 | 14 | ASSSTRGSYDTEAF
TRBJ1-2 | TRBV6-5 | 13 | ASSFSRDSLYGYT
TRBJ2-1 | TRBV9 | 15 | ASSLAWGTSGTHEQF
TRBJ2-1 | TRBV27 | 13 | ASTPGTSGYNEQF